The 22 T cell receptor beta chains below come from one sample, sequenced in a study of blood T cell repertoires in COVID-19. Generated by immunoSEQ multiplex PCR, the TCRdb table keeps only in-frame clones and is missing some. In the table there are 290,000 or so clones, roughly 90% of which are singletons. The material sequenced was PBMCs or T cells enriched from blood (not recorded which). The source of these receptors is a woman between 18 and 30 years old with acute COVID-19.

This clone showed up just once. The chain employs TRBV2 and TRBJ1-2, with D hard to call. Germline assignment: CDR1 SNHLY and CDR2 FYNNEI. Trimming took 7 bases from V and 4 from J, leaving 13 bases between them. CDR3 length equals 13 residues. In DNA, the CDR3 is TGTGCCAGCACCTCTGAGGAGGTCTATGGCTACACCTTC. Protein: CASTSEEVYGYTF.

J is TRBJ1-5 and V is TRBV28; D is unclear. The CDR3 length is 12 residues. From germline, CDR1 is MDHEN and CDR2 SYDVKM. V was shortened by 11 bases and J by 2 bases, with 10 bases between the two germline ends. The CDR3 region has the DNA TGTGCCCTAGCGGAGGGCAATCAGCCCCAGCATTTT. This encodes CALAEGNQPQHF.

The chain uses TRBV28 and TRBJ1-5; D is uncertain. CDR3 length: 14 residues. Germline CDR1 and CDR2: MDHEN and SYDVKM. Trimming removed 2 bases at V and 5 bases at J, with 10 bases between. The CDR3 DNA is TGTGCCAGCAGTTTAATTACGAGTGATCAGCCCCAGCATTTT. It specifies CASSLITSDQPQHF.

The chain employs TRBV19 and TRBJ2-1; 10 nucleotides match TRBD2. Germline trimming cut 1 base from V and 5 bases from J; bases unmatched to any gene: 2. This CDR3 comprises 15 residues. The V gene's germline CDR1 is LNHDA and CDR2 SQIVND (reference sequence). The CDR3 here is CASSIVAGGHNEQFF. The CDR3 nucleotides read TGTGCCAGTAGTATAGTAGCGGGAGGCCACAATGAGCAGTTCTTC.

V and J are TRBV29-1 and TRBJ1-2, with TRBD1 identical over 7 bases. The V gene's germline CDR1 is SQVTM and CDR2 ANQGSEA. After removal of 5 bases from V and 8 bases from J, the junction contained 14 bases not matched to a gene. The CDR3 is 14 amino acids. CDR3 region: CSVLGGAGNRGYTF. In DNA form, the CDR3 reads TGCAGCGTTCTAGGGGGCGCAGGCAATCGGGGCTACACCTTC.

The chain links TRBV2 to TRBJ1-1; 7 bases align to TRBD1. This CDR3 has 13 amino acids. Germline V gene sequence: CDR1 SNHLY, CDR2 FYNNEI. The V and J ends lost 6 bases and 3 bases, in that order; junction bases with no gene match: 4. In nucleotides, the CDR3 is TGTGCCAGCAGGTATACAGGGGACACTGAAGCTTTCTTT. Translated, it gives CASRYTGDTEAFF.

The chain has TRBV25-1 and TRBJ1-4; D gene ambiguous. This CDR3 is built from 15 residues. Trimming removed 1 base at V and 7 bases at J, with 13 bases between. Germline V lookup: CDR1 MGHDK, CDR2 SYGVNS. The CDR3 nucleotides read TGTGCCAGCAGTGAATCGGGGTTTCGGGGTGAAAAACTGTTTTTT. Its protein is CASSESGFRGEKLFF.

V usage is TRBV5-4 and J usage is TRBJ1-2; 8 bases match TRBD1. Germline CDR1 reads SGHNT; CDR2 reads YYREEE (reference sequence). The V gene end was trimmed by 3 bases and the J gene end by 6 bases; junction bases not matched to a gene: 4. This CDR3 is 13 amino acids long. The CDR3 protein is CASSSQGVDGYTF. As DNA, the CDR3 is TGTGCCAGCAGCTCACAGGGGGTGGATGGCTACACCTTC.

The V and J genes are TRBV7-9 and TRBJ2-7, with TRBD1 identical over 7 bases. The J segment lost 6 bases and the V segment lost 0 bases, leaving 5 bases of the junction unmatched. CDR1 and CDR2 from the germline V gene are SEHNR and FQNEAQ (reference sequence). CDR3 size: 14 residues. In nucleotides, the CDR3 is TGTGCCAGCAGCTTAGCAGGGGGCTCGAGCGAGCAGTACTTC. This translates into CASSLAGGSSEQYF. The variable domain in full, with the rest retrieved from reference TRBV7-9 and TRBJ2-7, is DTGVSQNPRHKITKRGQNVTFRCDPISEHNRLYWYRQTLGQGPEFLTYFQNEAQLEKSRLLSDRFSAERPKGSFSTLEIQRTEQGDSAMYLCASSLAGGSSEQYFGPGTRLTVT.

The V call is TRBV27, the J call TRBJ2-3, with D maybe TRBD2 (6 bases). The CDR3 length is 16 residues. The germline CDR1 and CDR2 sequences are MNHEY and SMNVEV (reference sequence). Trimming pared 5 bases from V and 4 bases from J, leaving 19 bases between. The CDR3 nucleotides read TGTGCCAGCAGTCCCCCTTGGGGGGTCGGTGCAGATACGCAGTATTTT. Its translation is CASSPPWGVGADTQYF.

The chain recombines TRBV6-5 with TRBJ2-2; 7 bases line up with TRBD2. Germline V CDR1 and CDR2: MNHEY, SVGAGI. The CDR3 has 15 residues. The V and J ends lost 6 bases and 1 base, in that order; junction bases with no gene match: 5. The CDR3 here is CASSKLARNTGELFF. CDR3 coding DNA: TGTGCCAGCAGCAAACTAGCGCGGAACACCGGGGAGCTGTTTTTT.

This clone occurred once. The genes are TRBV28 and TRBJ2-1; 10 nucleotides align to TRBD2. J gave up 5 bases and V 1 base, and 5 bases lay outside the gene matches. Germline V CDR1 and CDR2: MDHEN, SYDVKM. The CDR3 loop spans 16 amino acids. The CDR3 region is CASSLYGTSADNEQFF. The CDR3 bases are TGTGCCAGCAGTTTATATGGGACTAGCGCCGACAATGAGCAGTTCTTC.

The count of this clone is one. The CDR3 here is CASTNGASPGNTIYF. Written as DNA, the CDR3 is TGCGCCAGCACCAATGGGGCTTCCCCTGGAAACACCATATATTTT. The chain carries TRBV5-1 and TRBJ1-3; D possibly corresponds to TRBD1 (5 bases). V lost 6 bases and J 2 bases, leaving 15 bases between the germline ends. Germline CDR1 is SGHRS and CDR2 is YFSETQ. The CDR3 is 15 amino acids.

The chain couples TRBV13 to TRBJ1-1; D gene ambiguous. CDR1 is PRHDT and CDR2 is FYEKMQ in the germline V gene (reference sequence). V was shortened by 5 bases and J by 0 bases, with 16 bases between the two germline ends. This CDR3 comprises 16 residues. CDR3 residues: CASSIQPGAMNTEAFF. In nucleotides, the CDR3 is TGTGCCAGCAGCATTCAACCGGGAGCCATGAACACTGAAGCTTTCTTT.

The chain combines TRBV7-2 with TRBJ1-2; TRBD1 is a possible D gene (6 bases). Trimming took off 0 bases at V and 4 bases at J, with 9 bases between the two ends. Per germline, CDR1 SGHTA and CDR2 FQGNSA. This CDR3 comprises 14 residues. In DNA, the CDR3 is TGTGCCAGCAGCTTAGCGGGGGCTCCCTATGGCTACACCTTC. Its translation: CASSLAGAPYGYTF.

This clone was counted once. The chain combines TRBV28 with TRBJ1-4; D remains ambiguous. V was clipped by 6 bases and J by 7 bases, with 12 bases between them. In germline, CDR1 is MDHEN, CDR2 SYDVKM. This CDR3 has 13 amino acids. The DNA of the CDR3 is TGTGCCAGCAGGGCTATCCGGGGTGAAAAACTGTTTTTT. As protein: CASRAIRGEKLFF.

V is TRBV7-9 and J is TRBJ2-1; D perhaps matches TRBD2 (6 bases). Looked up from germline, CDR1 is SEHNR and CDR2 is FQNEAQ (reference sequence). The CDR3 length is 16 residues. Trimming shortened V by 4 bases and J by 7 bases, and 20 bases separated the two germline ends. CDR3 in DNA: TGTGCCAGCAGCTCAGATGGGGGACTCCGGACGAATGAGCAGTTCTTC. Translation: CASSSDGGLRTNEQFF. Full variable domain (missing parts from reference TRBV7-9 and TRBJ2-1): DTGVSQNPRHKITKRGQNVTFRCDPISEHNRLYWYRQTLGQGPEFLTYFQNEAQLEKSRLLSDRFSAERPKGSFSTLEIQRTEQGDSAMYLCASSSDGGLRTNEQFFGPGTRLTVL.

This clone was seen just once. V is TRBV27 and J is TRBJ2-7, with TRBD2 matching over 13 bases. The CDR3 is made up of 16 amino acids. After removal of 6 bases from V and 0 bases from J, the junction contained 5 bases not matched to a gene. Germline V CDR1 and CDR2: MNHEY, SMNVEV (reference sequence). Here the CDR3 reads CASRETSGRLSYEQYF. The CDR3 nucleotides read TGTGCCAGCAGGGAGACTAGCGGGAGGCTCTCCTACGAGCAGTACTTC.

The chain has TRBV5-1 and TRBJ1-6, with TRBD1 matching over 7 bases. Germline CDR1 and CDR2: SGHRS and YFSETQ. This CDR3 contains 14 residues. V shed 4 bases, J shed 7 bases, and the junction held 5 bases outside the gene matches. The CDR3 bases are TGCGCCAGCAGCATTAGACAGGGAAATTCACCCCTCCACTTT. Translating it yields CASSIRQGNSPLHF.

This chain connects TRBV18 to TRBJ2-1, with TRBD2 identical over 14 bases. V was pared by 4 bases and J by 9 bases, with 11 bases of the junction left unmatched. Germline-derived CDR1 and CDR2 are KGHSH and LQKENI. The CDR3 has 17 amino acids. The CDR3 loop is CASSLGLAGGVGGEQFF. Here the CDR3 DNA reads TGTGCCAGCTCACTTGGACTAGCGGGAGGCGTAGGGGGTGAGCAGTTCTTC.

V is TRBV13 and J is TRBJ2-6, with 9 bases aligning to TRBD1. The CDR3 is 22 amino acids. V trimming: 6 bases; J trimming: 0 bases; junction bases outside the gene matches: 21. Germline V lookup: CDR1 PRHDT, CDR2 FYEKMQ (reference sequence). The CDR3 nucleotides read TGTGCCAGCAGGTCCGTCTTTTCTCGGACAGGGGTTGTTAGCTCTGGGGCCAACGTCCTGACTTTC. As protein: CASRSVFSRTGVVSSGANVLTF.

The sample holds a few counts of this clone. The J gene is TRBJ1-2, the V gene TRBV11-1; D might be TRBD1 (5 bases). Germline assignment: CDR1 SGHAT and CDR2 FQDESV (reference sequence). Deletions cut 8 bases from V and 0 bases from J, with 13 bases between. The CDR3 loop spans 14 amino acids. The CDR3 coding sequence is TGTGCCAGCTCTTCGGACACGACTAACTATGGCTACACCTTC. Translated, it gives CASSSDTTNYGYTF. The variable domain in full, with the rest retrieved from reference TRBV11-1 and TRBJ1-2, is EAEVAQSPRYKITEKSQAVAFWCDPISGHATLYWYRQILGQGPELLVQFQDESVVDDSQLPKDRFSAERLKGVDSTLKIQPAELGDSAMYLCASSSDTTNYGYTFGSGTRLTVV.